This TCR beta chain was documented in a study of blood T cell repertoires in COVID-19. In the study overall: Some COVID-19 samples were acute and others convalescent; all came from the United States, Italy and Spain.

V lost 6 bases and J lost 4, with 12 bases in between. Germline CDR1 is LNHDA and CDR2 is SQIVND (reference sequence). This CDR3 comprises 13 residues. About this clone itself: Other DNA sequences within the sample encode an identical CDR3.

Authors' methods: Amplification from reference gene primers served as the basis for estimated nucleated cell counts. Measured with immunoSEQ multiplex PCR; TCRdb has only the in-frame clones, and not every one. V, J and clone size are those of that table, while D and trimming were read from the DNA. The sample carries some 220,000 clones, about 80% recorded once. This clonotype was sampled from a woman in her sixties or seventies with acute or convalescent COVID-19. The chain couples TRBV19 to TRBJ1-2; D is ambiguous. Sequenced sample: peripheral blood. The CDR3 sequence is CASSTRDSYGYTF. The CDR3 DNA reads TGTGCCAGTAGCACGAGGGATTCCTATGGCTACACCTTC.